This T cell receptor (beta chain) appears in the sequencing data of a study of T cell responses to AZD1222 COVID-19 vaccine. General study results and limits: Across spike, vaccine-associated CD4 TCRs were found, dominant at 160-218 and 743-854.

The repertoire was sequenced with immunoSEQ multiplex PCR; TCRdb's copy has only in-frame clones and lacks some. The sample lists 90,000 to 120,000 clones; approximately 89% were seen once. The CDR3 runs 12 residues. V lost 4 bases to trimming and J lost 7 bases, with 10 bases between them. Germline lookup yields CDR1 MDHEN and CDR2 SYDVKM. On this clone itself: Its antigen is not known.

V is TRBV28 and J is TRBJ2-5; D perhaps matches TRBD1 (6 bases). This receptor was identified in an adult in good health. The specimen comprised peripheral blood, sampled on day 0 of MenACWY control vaccination. The CDR3: CASSSETGTQYF. For the CDR3, the DNA is TGTGCCAGCAGTTCCGAGACAGGGACCCAGTACTTC.